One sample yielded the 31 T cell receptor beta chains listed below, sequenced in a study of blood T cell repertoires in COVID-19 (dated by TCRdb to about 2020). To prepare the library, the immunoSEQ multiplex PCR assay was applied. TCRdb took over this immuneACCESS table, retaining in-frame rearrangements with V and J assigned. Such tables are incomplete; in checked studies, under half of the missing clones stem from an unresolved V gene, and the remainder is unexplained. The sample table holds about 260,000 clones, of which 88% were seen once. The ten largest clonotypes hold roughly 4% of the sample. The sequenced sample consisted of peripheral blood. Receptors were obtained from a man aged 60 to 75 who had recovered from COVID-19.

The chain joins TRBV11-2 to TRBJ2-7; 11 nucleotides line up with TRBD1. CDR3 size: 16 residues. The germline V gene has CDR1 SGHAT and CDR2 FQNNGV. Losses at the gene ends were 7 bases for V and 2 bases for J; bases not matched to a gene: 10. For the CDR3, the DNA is TGTGCCAGCAACCCGACCGGGACAGGGGGTCCCTACGAGCAGTACTTC. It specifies CASNPTGTGGPYEQYF.

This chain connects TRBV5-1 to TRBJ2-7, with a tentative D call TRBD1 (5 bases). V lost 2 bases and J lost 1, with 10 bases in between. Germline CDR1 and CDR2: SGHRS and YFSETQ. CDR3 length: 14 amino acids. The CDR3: CASSLTDRSYEQYF. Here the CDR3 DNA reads TGCGCCAGCAGCTTAACCGACAGATCCTACGAGCAGTACTTC.

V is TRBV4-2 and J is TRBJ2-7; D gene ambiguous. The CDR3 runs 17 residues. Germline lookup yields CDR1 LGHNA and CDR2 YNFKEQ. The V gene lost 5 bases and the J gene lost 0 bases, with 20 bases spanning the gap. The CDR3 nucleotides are TGTGCCAGCAGCTCCGACGTTTTTACAGAAAGCTCCTACGAGCAGTACTTC. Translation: CASSSDVFTESSYEQYF.

The CDR3 loop is CASSLGSVSDTQYF. DNA for the CDR3: TGCGCCAGCAGCTTGGGATCGGTTTCGGATACGCAGTATTTT. V gene TRBV5-1 combines with J gene TRBJ2-3; D is unclear. V dropped 0 bases and J dropped 6 bases, with 11 bases sitting between them. The CDR3 length is 14 residues. Germline-derived CDR1 and CDR2 are SGHRS and YFSETQ. The variable domain in full, with the rest retrieved from reference TRBV5-1 and TRBJ2-3, is KAGVTQTPRYLIKTRGQQVTLSCSPISGHRSVSWYQQTPGQGLQFLFEYFSETQRNKGNFPGRFSGRQFSNSRSEMNVSTLELGDSALYLCASSLGSVSDTQYFGPGTRLTVL.

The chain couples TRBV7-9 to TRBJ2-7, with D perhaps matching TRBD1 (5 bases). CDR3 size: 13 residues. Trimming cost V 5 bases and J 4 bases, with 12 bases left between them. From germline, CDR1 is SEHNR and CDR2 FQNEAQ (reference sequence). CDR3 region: CASSPKTVYEQYF. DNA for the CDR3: TGTGCCAGCAGCCCCAAGACAGTTTACGAGCAGTACTTC.

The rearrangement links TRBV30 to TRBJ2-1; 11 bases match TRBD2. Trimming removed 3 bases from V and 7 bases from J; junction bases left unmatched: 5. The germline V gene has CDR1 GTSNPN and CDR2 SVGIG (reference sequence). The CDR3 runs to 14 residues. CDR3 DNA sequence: TGTGCCTGGAGAGATAGCGGGGGGGCAAATGAGCAGTTCTTC. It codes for CAWRDSGGANEQFF.

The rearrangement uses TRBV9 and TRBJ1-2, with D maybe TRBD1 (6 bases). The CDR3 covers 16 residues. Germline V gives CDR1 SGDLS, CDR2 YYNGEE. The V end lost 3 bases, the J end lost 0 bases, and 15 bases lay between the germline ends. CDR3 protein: CASSETRQDANYGYTF. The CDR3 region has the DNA TGTGCCAGCAGCGAGACAAGACAGGATGCTAACTATGGCTACACCTTC.

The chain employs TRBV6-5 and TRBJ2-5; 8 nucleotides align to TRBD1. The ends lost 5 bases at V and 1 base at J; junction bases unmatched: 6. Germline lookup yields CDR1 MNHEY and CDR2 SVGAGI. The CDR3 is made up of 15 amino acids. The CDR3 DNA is TGTGCCAGCAGTCCTGACAGGGGTAGCCAAGAGACCCAGTACTTC. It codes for CASSPDRGSQETQYF.

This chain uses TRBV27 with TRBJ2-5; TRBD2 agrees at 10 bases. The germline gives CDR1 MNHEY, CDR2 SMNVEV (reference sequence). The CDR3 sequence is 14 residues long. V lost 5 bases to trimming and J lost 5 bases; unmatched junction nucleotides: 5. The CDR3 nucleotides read TGTGCCAGCAGTCAGCGGGGGGGCCAGGAGACCCAGTACTTC. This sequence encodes CASSQRGGQETQYF.

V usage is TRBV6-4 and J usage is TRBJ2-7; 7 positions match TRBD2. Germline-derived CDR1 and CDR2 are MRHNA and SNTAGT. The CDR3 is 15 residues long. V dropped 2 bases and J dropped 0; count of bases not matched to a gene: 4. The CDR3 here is CASSDECGSSYEQYF. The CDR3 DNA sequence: TGTGCCAGCAGTGACGAGTGCGGGAGCTCCTACGAGCAGTACTTC.

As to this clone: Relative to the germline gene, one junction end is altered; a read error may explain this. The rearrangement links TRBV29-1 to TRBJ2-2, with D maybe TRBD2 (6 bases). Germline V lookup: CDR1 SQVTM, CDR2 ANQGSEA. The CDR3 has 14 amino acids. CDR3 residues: CSVASTEGTGKLFF. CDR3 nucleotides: TGCAGCGTTGCAAGCACGGAGGGCACCGGGAAGCTGTTTTTT.

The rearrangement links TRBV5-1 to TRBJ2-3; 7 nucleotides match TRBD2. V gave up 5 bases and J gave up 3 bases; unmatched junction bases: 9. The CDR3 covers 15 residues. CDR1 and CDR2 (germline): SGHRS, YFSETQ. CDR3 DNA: TGCGCCAGCAGTCACAGCGGGGTGATGACAGATACGCAGTATTTT. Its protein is CASSHSGVMTDTQYF.

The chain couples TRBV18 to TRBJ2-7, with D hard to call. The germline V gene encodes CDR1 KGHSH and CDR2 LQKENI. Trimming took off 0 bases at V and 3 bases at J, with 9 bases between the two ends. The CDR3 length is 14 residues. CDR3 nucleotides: TGTGCCAGCTCACCACCCCAGGCTTTCTACGAGCAGTACTTC. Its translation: CASSPPQAFYEQYF.

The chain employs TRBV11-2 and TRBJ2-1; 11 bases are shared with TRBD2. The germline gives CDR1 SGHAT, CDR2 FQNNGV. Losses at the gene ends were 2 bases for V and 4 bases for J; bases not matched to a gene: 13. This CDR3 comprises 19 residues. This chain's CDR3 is CASSLLRAASGGLYNEQFF. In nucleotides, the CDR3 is TGTGCCAGCAGCTTACTTCGTGCGGCTAGCGGGGGGCTATACAATGAGCAGTTCTTC.

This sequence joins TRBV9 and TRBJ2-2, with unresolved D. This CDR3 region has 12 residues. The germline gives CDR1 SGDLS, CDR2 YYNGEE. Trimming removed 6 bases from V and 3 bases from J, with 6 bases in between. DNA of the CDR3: TGTGCCAGCAACAGATACACCGGGGAGCTGTTTTTT. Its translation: CASNRYTGELFF.

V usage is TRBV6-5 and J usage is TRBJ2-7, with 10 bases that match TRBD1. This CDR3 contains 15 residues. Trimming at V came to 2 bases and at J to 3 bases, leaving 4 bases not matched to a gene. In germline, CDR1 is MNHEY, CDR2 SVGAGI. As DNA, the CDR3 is TGTGCCAGCAGTTACGCGGACAGGGGGTTCTACGAGCAGTACTTC. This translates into CASSYADRGFYEQYF.

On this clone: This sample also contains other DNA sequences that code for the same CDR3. CDR3 bases: TGCGCCAGCAGCTTAACAGGGGGCTCCTACAATGAGCAGTTCTTC. This encodes CASSLTGGSYNEQFF. The chain is built from TRBV5-1 and TRBJ2-1; TRBD1 matches 8 bases. The CDR3 runs 15 residues. Trimming took 2 bases from V and 0 from J; bases not matched to a gene: 1. The germline V gene has CDR1 SGHRS and CDR2 YFSETQ.

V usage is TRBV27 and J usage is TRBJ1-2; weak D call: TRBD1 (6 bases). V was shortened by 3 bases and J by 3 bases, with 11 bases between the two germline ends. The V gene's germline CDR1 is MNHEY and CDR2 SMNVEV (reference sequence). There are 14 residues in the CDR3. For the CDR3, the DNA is TGTGCCAGCAGTTTCCAGGGGCCGTACTATGGCTACACCTTC. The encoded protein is CASSFQGPYYGYTF.

CDR3 loop: CASSIATSGNNEQFF. The DNA for the CDR3 is TGTGCCAGTAGTATCGCAACTAGTGGAAACAATGAGCAGTTCTTC. This sequence joins TRBV19 and TRBJ2-1, with D perhaps matching TRBD2 (5 bases). Trimming cost V 3 bases and J 5 bases, with 14 bases left between them. The germline CDR1 and CDR2 sequences are LNHDA and SQIVND (reference sequence). This CDR3 is 15 amino acids long.

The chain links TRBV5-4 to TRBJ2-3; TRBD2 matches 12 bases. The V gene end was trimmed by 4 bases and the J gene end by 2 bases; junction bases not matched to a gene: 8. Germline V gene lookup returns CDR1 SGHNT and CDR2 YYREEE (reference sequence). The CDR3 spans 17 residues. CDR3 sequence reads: CASSPGTSGRNTDTQYF. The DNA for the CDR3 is TGTGCCAGCAGCCCAGGGACTAGCGGGCGTAACACAGATACGCAGTATTTT.

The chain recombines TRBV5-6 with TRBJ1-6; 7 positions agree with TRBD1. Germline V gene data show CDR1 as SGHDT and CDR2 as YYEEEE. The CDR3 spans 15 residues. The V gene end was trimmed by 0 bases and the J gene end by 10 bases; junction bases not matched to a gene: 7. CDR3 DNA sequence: TGTGCCAGCAGCTTGGGGACAGGCAGTCTATCACCCCTCCACTTT. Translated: CASSLGTGSLSPLHF.

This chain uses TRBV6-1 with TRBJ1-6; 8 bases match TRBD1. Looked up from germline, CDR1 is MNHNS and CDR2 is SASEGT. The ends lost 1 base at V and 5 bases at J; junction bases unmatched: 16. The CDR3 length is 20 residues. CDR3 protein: CASSEDPVGQDPEDNSPLHF. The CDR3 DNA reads TGTGCCAGCAGTGAAGACCCGGTGGGACAGGACCCTGAGGATAATTCACCCCTCCACTTT.

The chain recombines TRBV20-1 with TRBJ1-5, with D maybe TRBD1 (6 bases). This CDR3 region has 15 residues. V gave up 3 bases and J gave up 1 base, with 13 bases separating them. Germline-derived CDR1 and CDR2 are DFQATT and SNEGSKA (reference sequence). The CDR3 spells CSASGQKRSNQPQHF. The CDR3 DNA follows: TGCAGTGCTAGTGGACAGAAAAGGAGCAATCAGCCCCAGCATTTT.

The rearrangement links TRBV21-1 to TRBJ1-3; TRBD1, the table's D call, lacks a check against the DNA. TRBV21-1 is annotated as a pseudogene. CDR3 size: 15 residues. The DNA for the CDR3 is TGTGCCAGCAGCACTATGACAGGCTCTGGAAACACCATATATTTT. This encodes CASSTMTGSGNTIYF.

CDR3 in amino acids: CASSGWRGGSDTQYF. CDR3 nucleotides: TGTGCCAGCAGCGGCTGGCGGGGGGGCTCAGATACGCAGTATTTT. This chain uses TRBV3-1 (or the pseudogene TRBV3-2) with TRBJ2-3; 9 bases agree with TRBD2. The CDR3 sequence is 15 residues long. The germline V gene has CDR1 LGHDT and CDR2 YNNKEL (reference sequence). Trimming removed 5 bases from V and 4 bases from J; junction bases left unmatched: 7.

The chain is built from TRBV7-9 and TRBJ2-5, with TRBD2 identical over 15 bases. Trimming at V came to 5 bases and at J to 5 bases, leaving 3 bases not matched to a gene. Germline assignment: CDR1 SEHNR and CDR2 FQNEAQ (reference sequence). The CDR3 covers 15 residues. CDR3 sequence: CASSRTSGGVETQYF. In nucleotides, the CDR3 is TGTGCCAGCAGCCGGACTAGCGGGGGGGTGGAGACCCAGTACTTC. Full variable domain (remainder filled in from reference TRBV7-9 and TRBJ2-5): DTGVSQNPRHKITKRGQNVTFRCDPISEHNRLYWYRQTLGQGPEFLTYFQNEAQLEKSRLLSDRFSAERPKGSFSTLEIQRTEQGDSAMYLCASSRTSGGVETQYFGPGTRLLVL.

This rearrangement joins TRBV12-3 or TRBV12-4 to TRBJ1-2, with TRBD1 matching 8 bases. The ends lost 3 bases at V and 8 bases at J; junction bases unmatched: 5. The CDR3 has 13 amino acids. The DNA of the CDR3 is TGTGCCAGCAGTTTTGGGACAGGAACCGGCTACACCTTC. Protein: CASSFGTGTGYTF.

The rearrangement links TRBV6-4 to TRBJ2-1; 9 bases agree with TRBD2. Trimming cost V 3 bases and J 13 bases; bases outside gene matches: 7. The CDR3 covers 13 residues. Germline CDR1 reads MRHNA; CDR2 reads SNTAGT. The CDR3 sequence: CASSEERGDQQFF. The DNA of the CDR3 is TGTGCCAGCAGTGAAGAGCGGGGGGACCAACAGTTCTTC.

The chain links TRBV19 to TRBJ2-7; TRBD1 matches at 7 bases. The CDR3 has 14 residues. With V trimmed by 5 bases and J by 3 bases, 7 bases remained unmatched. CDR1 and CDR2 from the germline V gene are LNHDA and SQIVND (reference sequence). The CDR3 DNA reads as TGTGCCAGTAGTCCGGGACAGTACCTCTACGAGCAGTACTTC. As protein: CASSPGQYLYEQYF. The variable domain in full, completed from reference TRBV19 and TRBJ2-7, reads DGGITQSPKYLFRKEGQNVTLSCEQNLNHDAMYWYRQDPGQGLRLIYYSQIVNDFQKGDIAEGYSVSREKKESFPLTVTSAQKNPTAFYLCASSPGQYLYEQYFGPGTRLTVT.

CDR3 nucleotides: TGTGCCAGCAGCCAAGGGCAACGGAGGAACACCGGGGAGCTGTTTTTT. Protein: CASSQGQRRNTGELFF. This chain links TRBV14 with TRBJ2-2, with unresolved D. V shed 1 base and J shed 1 base, with 10 bases lying between them. Germline V gene lookup returns CDR1 SGHDN and CDR2 FVKESK. CDR3 length: 16 residues. Full variable domain (missing parts from reference TRBV14 and TRBJ2-2): EAGVTQFPSHSVIEKGQTVTLRCDPISGHDNLYWYRRVMGKEIKFLLHFVKESKQDESGMPNNRFLAERTGGTYSTLKVQPAELEDSGVYFCASSQGQRRNTGELFFGEGSRLTVL.

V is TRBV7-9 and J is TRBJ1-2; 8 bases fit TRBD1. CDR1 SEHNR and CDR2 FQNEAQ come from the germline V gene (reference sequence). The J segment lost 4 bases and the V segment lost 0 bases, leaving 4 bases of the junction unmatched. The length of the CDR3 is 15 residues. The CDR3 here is CASSLATGDGYGYTF. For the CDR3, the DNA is TGTGCCAGCAGCTTAGCGACAGGGGATGGCTATGGCTACACCTTC.